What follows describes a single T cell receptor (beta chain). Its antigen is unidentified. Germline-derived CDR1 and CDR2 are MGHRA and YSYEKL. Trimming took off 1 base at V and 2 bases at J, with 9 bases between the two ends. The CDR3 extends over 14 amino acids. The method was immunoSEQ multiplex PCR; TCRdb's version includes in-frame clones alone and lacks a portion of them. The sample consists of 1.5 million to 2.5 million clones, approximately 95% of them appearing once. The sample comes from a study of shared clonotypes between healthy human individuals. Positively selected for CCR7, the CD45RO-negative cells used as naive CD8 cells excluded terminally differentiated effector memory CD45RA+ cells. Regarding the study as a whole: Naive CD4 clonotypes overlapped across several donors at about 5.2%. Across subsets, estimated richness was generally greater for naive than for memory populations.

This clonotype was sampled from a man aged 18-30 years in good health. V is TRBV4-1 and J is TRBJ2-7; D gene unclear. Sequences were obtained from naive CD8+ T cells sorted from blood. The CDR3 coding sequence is TGCGCCAGCAGCCAAGCGCAGGCTACCTACGAGCAGTACTTC. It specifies CASSQAQATYEQYF.